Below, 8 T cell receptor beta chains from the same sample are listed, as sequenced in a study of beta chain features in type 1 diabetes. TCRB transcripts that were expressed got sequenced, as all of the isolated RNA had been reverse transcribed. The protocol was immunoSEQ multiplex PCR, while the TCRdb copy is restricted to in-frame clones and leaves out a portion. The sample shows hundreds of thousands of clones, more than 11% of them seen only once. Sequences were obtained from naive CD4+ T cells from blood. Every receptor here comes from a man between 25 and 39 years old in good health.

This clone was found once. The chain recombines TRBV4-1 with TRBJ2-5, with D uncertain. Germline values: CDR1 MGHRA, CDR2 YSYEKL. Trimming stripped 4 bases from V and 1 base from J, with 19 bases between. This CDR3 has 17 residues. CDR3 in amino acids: CASSRQSSSWGQETQYF. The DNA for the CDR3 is TGCGCCAGCAGCCGCCAATCAAGTTCGTGGGGCCAAGAGACCCAGTACTTC.

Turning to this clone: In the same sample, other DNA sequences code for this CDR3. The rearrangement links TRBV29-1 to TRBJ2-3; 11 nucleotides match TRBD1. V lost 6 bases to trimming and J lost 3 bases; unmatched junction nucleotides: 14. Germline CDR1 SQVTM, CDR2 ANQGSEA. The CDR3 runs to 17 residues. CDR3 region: CSVDPWTGGLRTDTQYF. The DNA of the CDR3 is TGCAGCGTCGATCCCTGGACAGGGGGCTTGAGGACAGATACGCAGTATTTT.

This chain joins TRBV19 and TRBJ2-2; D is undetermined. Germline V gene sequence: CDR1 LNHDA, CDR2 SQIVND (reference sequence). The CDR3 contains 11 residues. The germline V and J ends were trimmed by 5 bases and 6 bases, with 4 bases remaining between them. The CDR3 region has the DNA TGTGCCAGTAGTCTCCCCGGGGAGCTGTTTTTT. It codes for CASSLPGELFF.

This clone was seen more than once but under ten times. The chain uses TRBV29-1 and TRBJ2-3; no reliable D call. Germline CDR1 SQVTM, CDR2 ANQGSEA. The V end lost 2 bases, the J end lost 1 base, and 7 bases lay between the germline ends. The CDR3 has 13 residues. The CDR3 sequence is CSVEKGGTDTQYF. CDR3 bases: TGCAGCGTTGAAAAGGGTGGCACAGATACGCAGTATTTT.

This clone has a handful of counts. The CDR3 DNA follows: TGCGCCAGCAGCCTCCGACAGGGCCTCCTGGAAGATACGCAGTATTTT. Its protein product is CASSLRQGLLEDTQYF. J is TRBJ2-3 and V is TRBV5-1; 7 nucleotides line up with TRBD1. Looked up from germline, CDR1 is SGHRS and CDR2 is YFSETQ. CDR3 length: 16 amino acids. V shed 4 bases, J shed 5 bases, and the junction held 13 bases outside the gene matches.

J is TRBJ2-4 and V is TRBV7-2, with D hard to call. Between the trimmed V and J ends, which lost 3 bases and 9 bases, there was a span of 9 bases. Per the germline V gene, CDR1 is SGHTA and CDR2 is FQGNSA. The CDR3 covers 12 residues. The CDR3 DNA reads TGTGCCAGCAGCTTGATTCTCGGCATTCAGTACTTC. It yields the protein CASSLILGIQYF.

The CDR3 region has the DNA TGTGCCTGGAGTGTGGGGGGCGCAGGCTACACCTTC. Residues: CAWSVGGAGYTF. V and J are TRBV30 and TRBJ1-2, with D tentatively TRBD1 (6 bases). Germline V gene lookup returns CDR1 GTSNPN and CDR2 SVGIG (reference sequence). Trimming left V 0 bases short and J 8 bases short, with 10 bases between. The CDR3 sequence is 12 residues long.

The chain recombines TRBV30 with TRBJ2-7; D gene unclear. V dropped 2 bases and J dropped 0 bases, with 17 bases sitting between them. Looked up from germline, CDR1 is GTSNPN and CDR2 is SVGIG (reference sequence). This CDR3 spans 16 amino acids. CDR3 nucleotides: TGTGCCTGGAGTCCACCCAGGACCGCATCCTCCTACGAGCAGTACGTC. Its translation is CAWSPPRTASSYEQYV.